This TCR beta chain was captured in a study of early T cells in non-severe SARS-CoV-2 infection. As for the study in general: Sequencing of unsorted whole blood was done on bulk RNA, leaving chains unpaired. Findings and caveats of the study: VDJdb-based matching was biased toward anti-spike CD8 responses and missed private and CD4 specificities.

Individual cDNA molecules carried attached unique molecular identifiers. MiXCR, applied by TCRdb to the 5' RACE reads, yields one record per CDR3 protein. The table records tens of thousands of distinct CDR3 sequences, under 14% of them present only once. This clonotype was picked up many times. What it binds is not known. Source material: whole blood. This receptor was identified in an adult who was a healthcare worker with PCR-confirmed SARS-CoV-2 infection or an uninfected control (not recorded which).

In DNA, the CDR3 is TGTGCCAGCAGTTTGGCCGACCGCATCGGAGGAAACACCATATATTTT. Encoded protein: CASSLADRIGGNTIYF. The rearrangement uses TRBV12-3 or TRBV12-4 and TRBJ1-3; D is unclear. CDR3 length: 16 residues. V was clipped by 3 bases and J by 4 bases, with 16 bases between them.